Detailed here is one T cell receptor beta chain. The antigen is undetermined. This entry comes from a study of shared clonotypes between healthy human individuals. Study findings and constraints: Non-shared clonotypes were found to have lower generation probabilities than the clonotypes that were shared by all four of the sorted-subset donors.

CD4+ cells yielded CD45RA+ naive and CD45RA-negative memory subsets. CDR1 is SGHRS and CDR2 is YFSETQ in the germline V gene. The CDR3 totals 17 residues. V was clipped by 0 bases and J by 1 base, with 14 bases between them. The authors ran the assay at deep level. Measured with immunoSEQ multiplex PCR; TCRdb has only the in-frame clones, and not every one. The sample has millions of clones, around 94% seen once; the top ten hold about 0.13%. V gene TRBV5-1 combines with J gene TRBJ2-1; perhaps TRBD2 as D (6 bases). Sample: naive CD4+ T cells sorted from blood. Regarding subset: CD45RA+ positively selected. The TCR comes from a man aged 18 to 30 in good health. The CDR3 is CASSLATVAGSYNEQFF. The CDR3 coding sequence is TGCGCCAGCAGCTTGGCAACGGTGGCGGGGTCCTACAATGAGCAGTTCTTC.